Sequencing of this T cell receptor (beta chain) was carried out in a study of cytomegalovirus exposure and HLA in healthy donors. On this clone itself: Antigen specificity is unknown.

PCR was performed using 60 Vbeta and 13 Jbeta primers. Assay: immunoSEQ multiplex PCR; the TCRdb copy retains only in-frame clones and omits some. The data show 100,000 to 150,000 clones, with roughly 78% seen just once and about a tenth held by the top ten. Study outcomes and limitations: Later analysis indicated greater clonal expansion among HLA-associated TCR beta chains than among equally common other chains. In a later analysis, an Asian-associated ancestry cluster reportedly showed fewer N-insertions than the 666-donor mean. Most TCR sequences were rare, but some public TCRs occurred in many donors.

With 3 bases removed from V and 0 bases from J, the gap between germline ends came to 15 bases. Germline-derived CDR1 and CDR2 are KGHSH and LQKENI. CDR3 length equals 16 residues. Material for sequencing was PBMCs. The TCR was taken from a man aged 25-45 years in good health and CMV-seropositive. The chain couples TRBV18 to TRBJ2-7; D possibly corresponds to TRBD2 (5 bases). As DNA, the CDR3 is TGTGCCAGCTCACCCATTTGGCGGGCACGCTCCTACGAGCAGTACTTC. Protein: CASSPIWRARSYEQYF.